This entry lists 9 T cell receptor beta chains sequenced from one sample in a study of Graves' ophthalmopathy and Graves' hyperthyroidism. Investigators amplified TCR beta CDR3 regions from RNA transcripts. RT-PCR was first run with HTBI primers, then multiplex PCR in a second round. TCRdb used MiXCR to reprocess the multiplex PCR reads, holding one entry per CDR3 protein. The sample carries approximately 330,000 distinct CDR3 sequences, 15% to 20% recorded once. The sample consisted of peripheral blood. The origin of the receptors is an adult man with Graves' ophthalmopathy.

This clonotype was detected many times. This sequence joins TRBV6-5 and TRBJ2-7, with TRBD2 as a possible D gene (6 bases). Germline lookup yields CDR1 MNHEY and CDR2 SVGAGI. V was cut by 7 bases and J by 0 bases, with 13 bases left in between. The CDR3 has 14 residues. The CDR3 sequence: CASKVAESSYEQYF. The CDR3 DNA is TGTGCCAGCAAGGTAGCGGAGAGCTCCTACGAGCAGTACTTC.

This clonotype was picked up many times. This chain uses TRBV5-1 with TRBJ1-5; tentative D call: TRBD1 (6 bases). Trimming pared 0 bases from V and 3 bases from J, leaving 13 bases between. CDR1 and CDR2 (germline): SGHRS, YFSETQ. The CDR3 covers 16 residues. The CDR3 nucleotides are TGCGCCAGCAGCTTGGGGGGGGCCCAGGCCAATCAGCCCCAGCATTTT. It specifies CASSLGGAQANQPQHF. Full variable domain (remainder filled in from reference TRBV5-1 and TRBJ1-5): KAGVTQTPRYLIKTRGQQVTLSCSPISGHRSVSWYQQTPGQGLQFLFEYFSETQRNKGNFPGRFSGRQFSNSRSEMNVSTLELGDSALYLCASSLGGAQANQPQHFGDGTRLSIL.

V and J are TRBV6-1 and TRBJ2-6; TRBD2 matches at 7 bases. Germline loops: CDR1 MNHNS, CDR2 SASEGT. The CDR3 has 16 amino acids. The V and J ends lost 7 bases and 3 bases, in that order; junction bases with no gene match: 9. The CDR3 DNA is TGTGCCAGCAATGGGAGGGAGACTGTTGGGGCCAACGTCCTGACTTTC. The encoded protein is CASNGRETVGANVLTF.

This clonotype was counted between two and nine times. CDR3 DNA: TGTGCCAGTAGTATACAGGGAGGAGGAGGCTACACCTTC. Its protein product is CASSIQGGGGYTF. The chain links TRBV19 to TRBJ1-2; possible D gene TRBD1, 5 bases. CDR3 length: 13 amino acids. Germline CDR1 reads LNHDA; CDR2 reads SQIVND (reference sequence). V was trimmed by 2 bases and J by 8 bases, leaving 12 bases between them.

The sample holds many counts of this clonotype. V is TRBV27 and J is TRBJ1-5; TRBD1 is a possible D gene (5 bases). Between the trimmed V and J ends, which lost 5 bases and 7 bases, there was a span of 21 bases. This CDR3 is 16 amino acids long. The germline V gene encodes CDR1 MNHEY and CDR2 SMNVEV (reference sequence). The CDR3 region is CASSPGWGGSTQPQHF. CDR3 nucleotide sequence: TGTGCCAGCAGTCCTGGGTGGGGGGGTTCTACCCAGCCCCAGCATTTT.

Many counts were recorded for this clonotype. The chain is built from TRBV6-1 and TRBJ1-2; 7 bases align to TRBD1. The CDR3 extends over 14 amino acids. V shed 1 base, J shed 4 bases, and the junction held 3 bases outside the gene matches. Germline CDR1 is MNHNS and CDR2 is SASEGT. The CDR3 region has the DNA TGTGCCAGCAGTGAAGGACAGGGAGCCTATGGCTACACCTTC. This translates into CASSEGQGAYGYTF.

This clonotype has a count of ten or more. The chain carries TRBV20-1 and TRBJ1-2; no reliable D call. V dropped 6 bases and J dropped 13 bases, with 15 bases sitting between them. The V gene's germline CDR1 is DFQATT and CDR2 SNEGSKA (reference sequence). The CDR3 totals 10 residues. The CDR3: CSAVQLERTF. The CDR3 DNA sequence: TGCAGTGCGGTACAGTTGGAACGCACCTTC.

This clonotype has at least ten counts. J is TRBJ2-5 and V is TRBV5-1, with 8 bases aligning to TRBD2. Germline trimming cut 2 bases from V and 6 bases from J; bases unmatched to any gene: 9. CDR3 size: 15 residues. Germline V gene sequence: CDR1 SGHRS, CDR2 YFSETQ. In DNA, the CDR3 is TGCGCCAGCAGCTTTCCGGGACTAGATCTTCAGACCCAGTACTTC. This sequence encodes CASSFPGLDLQTQYF.

Ten or more counts support this clonotype. The rearrangement links TRBV6-5 to TRBJ1-1; D is undetermined. This CDR3 region has 13 residues. Germline CDR1 reads MNHEY; CDR2 reads SVGAGI. V was clipped by 7 bases and J by 0 bases, with 9 bases between them. In DNA form, the CDR3 reads TGTGCCAGCAAAAGGGCATTGAACACTGAAGCTTTCTTT. It specifies CASKRALNTEAFF.